This TCR beta chain was captured by sequencing in a study of T cell repertoires in cytomegalovirus infection. TCRdb reprocessed the reads with MiXCR, giving one entry per CDR3 protein. The data show 450,000 to 650,000 distinct CDR3 sequences, around 27% seen once. Germline-derived CDR1 and CDR2 are MDHEN and SYDVKM. V was cut by 8 bases and J by 4 bases, with 21 bases left in between. This CDR3 region has 15 residues. The sequence was collected from a human donor in good health (CMV status not recorded). Some clones in this sample may be carry-over from other donors' samples. Specimen: PBMCs. The chain combines TRBV28 with TRBJ2-7, with D hard to call. CDR3 residues: CASRPFAASSYEQYF. CDR3 nucleotides: TGTGCCAGCCGTCCTTTCGCCGCTTCTTCTTACGAGCAGTACTTC. The full variable domain, completed using reference TRBV28 and TRBJ2-7, is DVKVTQSSRYLVKRTGEKVFLECVQDMDHENMFWYRQDPGLGLRLIYFSYDVKMKEKGDIPEGYSVSREKKERFSLILESASTNQTSMYLCASRPFAASSYEQYFGPGTRLTVT.